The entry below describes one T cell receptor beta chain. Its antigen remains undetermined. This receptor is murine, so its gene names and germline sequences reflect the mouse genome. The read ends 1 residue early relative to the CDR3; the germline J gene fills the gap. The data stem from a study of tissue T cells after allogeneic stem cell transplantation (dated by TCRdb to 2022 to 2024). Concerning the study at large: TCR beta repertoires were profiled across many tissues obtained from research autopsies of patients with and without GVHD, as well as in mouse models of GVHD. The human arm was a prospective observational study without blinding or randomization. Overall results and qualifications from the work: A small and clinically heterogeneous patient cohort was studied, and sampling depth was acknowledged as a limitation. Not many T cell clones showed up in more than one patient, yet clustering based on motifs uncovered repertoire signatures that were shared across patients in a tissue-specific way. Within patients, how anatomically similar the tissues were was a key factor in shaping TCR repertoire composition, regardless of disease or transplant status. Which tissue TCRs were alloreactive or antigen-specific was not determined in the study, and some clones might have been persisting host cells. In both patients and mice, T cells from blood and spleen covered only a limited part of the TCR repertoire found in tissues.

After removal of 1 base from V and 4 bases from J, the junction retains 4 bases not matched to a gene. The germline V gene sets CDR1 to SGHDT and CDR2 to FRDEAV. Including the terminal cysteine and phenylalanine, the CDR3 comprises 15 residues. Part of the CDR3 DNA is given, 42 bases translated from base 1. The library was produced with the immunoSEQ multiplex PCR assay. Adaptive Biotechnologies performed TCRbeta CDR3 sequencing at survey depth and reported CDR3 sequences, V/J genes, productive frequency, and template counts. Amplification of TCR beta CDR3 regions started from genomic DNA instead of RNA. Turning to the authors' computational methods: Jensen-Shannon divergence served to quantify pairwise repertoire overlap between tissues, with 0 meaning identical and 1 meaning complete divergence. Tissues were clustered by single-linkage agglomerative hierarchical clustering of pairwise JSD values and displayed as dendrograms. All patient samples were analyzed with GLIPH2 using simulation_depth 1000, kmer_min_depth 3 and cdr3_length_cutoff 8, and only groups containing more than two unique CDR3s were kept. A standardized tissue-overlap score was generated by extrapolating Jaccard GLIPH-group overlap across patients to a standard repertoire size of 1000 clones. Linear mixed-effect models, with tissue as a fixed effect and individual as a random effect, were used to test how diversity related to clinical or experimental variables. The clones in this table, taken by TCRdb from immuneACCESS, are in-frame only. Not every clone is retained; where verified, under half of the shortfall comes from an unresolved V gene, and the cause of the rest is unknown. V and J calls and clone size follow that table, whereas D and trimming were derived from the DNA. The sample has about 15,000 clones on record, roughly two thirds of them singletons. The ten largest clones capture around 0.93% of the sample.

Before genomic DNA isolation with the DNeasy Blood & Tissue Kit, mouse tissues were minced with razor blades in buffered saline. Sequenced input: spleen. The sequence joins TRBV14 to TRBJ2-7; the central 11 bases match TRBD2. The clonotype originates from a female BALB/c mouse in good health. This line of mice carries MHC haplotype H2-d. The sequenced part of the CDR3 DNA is TGTGCCAGCAGTTTCCCCGACTGGGGGGGATATGAACAGTAC. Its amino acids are CASSFPDWGGYEQY. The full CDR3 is CASSFPDWGGYEQYF.